This T cell receptor beta chain was profiled in a study of control samples from healthy donors and cancer patients. This clone was detected only a few times. Clones were sequenced by immunoSEQ multiplex PCR, and TCRdb holds only the in-frame ones, with some missing. The table includes 150,000 to 200,000 clones, 96% detected once. The sequence was collected from a woman in her thirties in good health. Sequencing was done on a sample of blood.

CDR3 sequence reads: CASRPGPNTEAFF. The CDR3 nucleotides are TGCGCCAGCAGGCCTGGACCGAACACTGAAGCTTTCTTT. The chain carries TRBV10-1 and TRBJ1-1; D call uncertain. This CDR3 is 13 amino acids long. Trimming cost V 6 bases and J 1 base, with 9 bases left between them. Germline V gene data show CDR1 as WNHNN and CDR2 as SYGVQD (reference sequence).